One and the same sample provided the 30 T cell receptor beta chains below, sequenced in a study of beta chain features in type 1 diabetes (dated by TCRdb to 2017 to 2018). What the work shows at the level of the full study, not this receptor alone: In all four CD4+ subsets, TCRB CDR3 length was moderately but significantly shorter in type 1 diabetes patients.

For these TCRs, the target antigens are not known. Preparation of the library involved the immunoSEQ multiplex PCR assay. The entire amount of isolated RNA was reverse transcribed using the High Capacity cDNA Reverse Transcription Kit, so the sequenced TCRB transcripts were expressed ones. TCRdb obtained this table from immuneACCESS and retained in-frame rearrangements with V and J assigned. These tables miss some clones; where compared with another copy, unresolved V genes account for less than half of the shortfall, and the remainder is unexplained. Here the sample has about 160,000 clones; around 9.7% occur a single time. Around 0.64% of the sample rests with the top ten. The sample comprised central memory CD4+ T cells from blood. The source of these receptors is a woman aged 25 to 39 with type 1 diabetes.

The CDR3 loop is CASSPQGGLPHEQYF. Here the CDR3 DNA reads TGTGCCAGCAGTCCACAGGGGGGTCTACCCCACGAGCAGTACTTC. V usage is TRBV28 and J usage is TRBJ2-7; 8 bases fit TRBD1. Trimming removed 5 bases from V and 5 bases from J; junction bases left unmatched: 11. Per the germline V gene, CDR1 is MDHEN and CDR2 is SYDVKM. The CDR3 contains 15 residues.

In its sample, this clone was seen a few times. The CDR3 coding sequence is TGTGCCTGGCAGACAGGGAGCACAGATACGCAGTATTTT. Its translation is CAWQTGSTDTQYF. The chain has TRBV30 and TRBJ2-3; 7 nucleotides line up with TRBD1. The CDR3 consists of 13 residues. Germline lookup yields CDR1 GTSNPN and CDR2 SVGIG (reference sequence). Trimming cost V 5 bases and J 0 bases; bases outside gene matches: 2. Supplemented by reference TRBV30 and TRBJ2-3, the full variable domain reads SQTIHQWPATLVQPVGSPLSLECTVEGTSNPNLYWYRQAAGRGLQLLFYSVGIGQISSEVPQNLSASRPQDRQFILSSKKLLLSDSGFYLCAWQTGSTDTQYFGPGTRLTVL.

This chain joins TRBV29-1 and TRBJ2-7; D gene ambiguous. There are 12 residues in the CDR3. Trimming removed 4 bases from V and 0 bases from J, with 7 bases in between. Germline-derived CDR1 and CDR2 are SQVTM and ANQGSEA. As DNA, the CDR3 is TGCAGCGTTGTGTTCTCCTCCTACGAGCAGTACTTC. Protein sequence: CSVVFSSYEQYF.

To note about this clone: Distinct nucleotide sequences in the sample also encode this CDR3. The rearrangement links TRBV7-9 to TRBJ1-5; D gene unclear. The CDR3 runs to 13 residues. Germline-derived CDR1 and CDR2 are SEHNR and FQNEAQ (reference sequence). Trimming stripped 2 bases from V and 2 bases from J, with 4 bases between. The CDR3 protein is CASSLSGNQPQHF. CDR3 DNA: TGTGCCAGCAGCTTATCGGGCAATCAGCCCCAGCATTTT. The full variable domain, in which reference TRBV7-9 and TRBJ1-5 provide the parts outside the CDR3, is DTGVSQNPRHKITKRGQNVTFRCDPISEHNRLYWYRQTLGQGPEFLTYFQNEAQLEKSRLLSDRFSAERPKGSFSTLEIQRTEQGDSAMYLCASSLSGNQPQHFGDGTRLSIL.

This chain joins TRBV5-1 and TRBJ2-1; perhaps TRBD2 as D (5 bases). The CDR3 is 14 amino acids. Germline CDR1 SGHRS, CDR2 YFSETQ. V lost 0 bases and J lost 7, with 11 bases in between. CDR3 nucleotide sequence: TGCGCCAGCAGCTTGGATAACCGAGGGAATGAGCAGTTCTTC. It specifies CASSLDNRGNEQFF.

This clone showed up just a few times. V and J are TRBV10-3 and TRBJ2-3, with 8 bases lining up with TRBD2. The CDR3 runs 15 residues. Unmatched junction bases numbered 4, after V lost 5 bases and J lost 0 bases. The germline CDR1 and CDR2 sequences are ENHRY and SYGVKD. The CDR3 spells CAISSREESTDTQYF. The CDR3 DNA follows: TGTGCCATCAGTTCGCGGGAGGAAAGCACAGATACGCAGTATTTT.

In this sample, this clone turned up many times. V usage is TRBV2 and J usage is TRBJ1-2; 8 bases fit TRBD1. CDR3 size: 12 residues. Germline loops: CDR1 SNHLY, CDR2 FYNNEI. Trimming removed 5 bases from V and 6 bases from J; junction bases left unmatched: 2. DNA for the CDR3: TGTGCCAGCAGTACGACAGGGGATGGCTACACCTTC. This gives the protein CASSTTGDGYTF.

In this sample, this clone turned up a few times. The rearrangement links TRBV18 to TRBJ2-7; TRBD1 matches at 9 bases. CDR3 length: 16 amino acids. After removal of 3 bases from V and 0 bases from J, the junction contained 6 bases not matched to a gene. Germline V gene lookup returns CDR1 KGHSH and CDR2 LQKENI. CDR3 sequence: CASSPPGTGSSYEQYF. The CDR3 DNA sequence: TGTGCCAGCTCACCTCCCGGGACAGGGAGCTCCTACGAGCAGTACTTC.

V and J are TRBV29-1 and TRBJ2-7, with D perhaps TRBD1 (5 bases). This CDR3 comprises 11 residues. Germline V gene lookup returns CDR1 SQVTM and CDR2 ANQGSEA. Trimming removed 7 bases from V and 7 bases from J, with 14 bases in between. For the CDR3, the DNA is TGCAGCGCCCAACAGGCCAGGGAGCAGTACTTC. Protein product: CSAQQAREQYF.

This clone was recorded a few times. The CDR3 protein is CASSLGGGHQPQHF. The CDR3 nucleotides read TGTGCCAGCAGCTTAGGGGGGGGGCATCAGCCCCAGCATTTT. The gene calls are TRBV7-9 and TRBJ1-5; D may be TRBD1 (6 bases). This CDR3 region has 14 residues. Trimming removed 1 base at V and 5 bases at J, with 9 bases between. Germline V gives CDR1 SEHNR, CDR2 FQNEAQ (reference sequence).

This chain joins TRBV15 and TRBJ2-5; 7 bases map to TRBD1. The CDR3 spans 16 residues. Germline trimming cut 3 bases from V and 8 bases from J; bases unmatched to any gene: 15. Per the germline V gene, CDR1 is LNHNV and CDR2 is YYDKDF (reference sequence). The CDR3 DNA reads as TGTGCCACCAGCAGTCGGCATCTACAGGGGATGGATACCCAGTACTTC. This encodes CATSSRHLQGMDTQYF.

This clone has a handful of counts. The chain is built from TRBV14 and TRBJ2-1, with D uncertain. CDR1 and CDR2 from the germline V gene are SGHDN and FVKESK. This CDR3 spans 13 amino acids. V lost 3 bases to trimming and J lost 9 bases, with 12 bases between them. CDR3 DNA: TGTGCCAGCAGCCACCGCTGGAGTGGTGAGCAGTTCTTC. Protein sequence: CASSHRWSGEQFF.

This clone was found a few times. The chain couples TRBV7-9 to TRBJ1-4; 9 bases map to TRBD1. The germline V gene encodes CDR1 SEHNR and CDR2 FQNEAQ (reference sequence). The CDR3 runs to 14 residues. The V segment lost 3 bases and the J segment 8 bases; nucleotides outside the gene matches: 4. Written as DNA, the CDR3 is TGTGCCAGCAGCTTGACAGGGGGAGCGGAAAAACTGTTTTTT. Protein product: CASSLTGGAEKLFF.

This clone was counted only a few times. The J gene is TRBJ1-1, the V gene TRBV19; tentative D call: TRBD1 (5 bases). V was shortened by 5 bases and J by 5 bases, with 12 bases between the two germline ends. Germline assignment: CDR1 LNHDA and CDR2 SQIVND (reference sequence). The CDR3 consists of 13 residues. In DNA, the CDR3 is TGTGCCAGTAGTCGCTATCAGGGAACTGAAGCTTTCTTT. Translating gives CASSRYQGTEAFF. Drawing the rest from reference TRBV19 and TRBJ1-1, the complete variable domain is DGGITQSPKYLFRKEGQNVTLSCEQNLNHDAMYWYRQDPGQGLRLIYYSQIVNDFQKGDIAEGYSVSREKKESFPLTVTSAQKNPTAFYLCASSRYQGTEAFFGQGTRLTVV.

This chain links TRBV30 with TRBJ1-5, with TRBD1 identical over 10 bases. The CDR3 consists of 15 residues. Per germline, CDR1 GTSNPN and CDR2 SVGIG (reference sequence). V lost 0 bases and J lost 6; bases outside the gene matches: 5. The CDR3 bases are TGTGCCTGGAGTGTAGGGACAGGGGAGAGTCAGCCCCAGCATTTT. This sequence encodes CAWSVGTGESQPQHF.

The V call is TRBV21-1, the J call TRBJ2-7; the D call of TRBD1 is as the table states it, not checked on the DNA. TRBV21-1 is an annotated pseudogene. The CDR3 covers 14 residues. The CDR3 here is CASSKSPQSYEQYF. Written as DNA, the CDR3 is TGTGCCAGCAGCAAGAGTCCACAGAGTTACGAGCAGTACTTC.

This clone showed up many times. V is TRBV2 and J is TRBJ2-1; 7 bases are a match to TRBD2. Germline-derived CDR1 and CDR2 are SNHLY and FYNNEI. The trim removed 6 bases at V and 9 bases at J, leaving 2 bases unmatched. This CDR3 region has 11 residues. CDR3 coding DNA: TGTGCCAGCAGGGCGGGAGCTGAGCAGTTCTTC. Amino acids: CASRAGAEQFF.

About this clone itself: A junction boundary mismatches the germline segment, possibly from a read error. The CDR3 reads CACTGQGVTPYF. CDR3 DNA: TGTGCCTGTACGGGACAGGGAGTTACCCCGTACTTC. The chain carries TRBV30 and TRBJ2-5; 9 bases are shared with TRBD1. The CDR3 loop spans 12 amino acids. Germline V gene sequence: CDR1 GTSNPN, CDR2 SVGIG (reference sequence).

This clone was seen ten or more times. The chain links TRBV9 to TRBJ2-1, with D tentatively TRBD2 (6 bases). The germline V gene encodes CDR1 SGDLS and CDR2 YYNGEE. CDR3 length equals 15 residues. Trimming pared 3 bases from V and 4 bases from J, leaving 14 bases between. In nucleotides, the CDR3 is TGTGCCAGCAGCGGCGAGGGAGGTCGGTACAATGAGCAGTTCTTC. Protein sequence: CASSGEGGRYNEQFF.

This clone showed up just a few times. Written as DNA, the CDR3 is TGTGCCAGCAGCTTAGGTCCAGGGTACTACAATGAGCAGTTCTTC. This translates into CASSLGPGYYNEQFF. The V gene is TRBV7-8, the J gene TRBJ2-1, with D possibly matching TRBD1 (5 bases). CDR1 and CDR2 from the germline V gene are SGHVS and FQNEAQ. The CDR3 spans 15 residues. V was cut by 1 base and J by 3 bases, with 10 bases left in between.

The gene calls are TRBV5-1 and TRBJ2-1; TRBD2 matches at 8 bases. The CDR3 extends over 16 amino acids. Germline V gives CDR1 SGHRS, CDR2 YFSETQ. The trim removed 5 bases at V and 2 bases at J, leaving 9 bases unmatched. This CDR3 is CASSERAGDPYNEQFF. CDR3 bases: TGCGCCAGCAGTGAGCGAGCGGGAGACCCCTACAATGAGCAGTTCTTC.

The chain links TRBV29-1 to TRBJ2-7, with TRBD1 matching over 9 bases. There are 14 residues in the CDR3. Germline assignment: CDR1 SQVTM and CDR2 ANQGSEA. Trimming removed 4 bases from V and 7 bases from J; junction bases left unmatched: 11. Written as DNA, the CDR3 is TGCAGCGTTGGTGCCCCGGGACAGGGAGGAGAGCAGTACTTC. Encoded protein: CSVGAPGQGGEQYF.

This clone was picked up a small number of times. The J gene is TRBJ1-1, the V gene TRBV18; D not certain. The length of the CDR3 is 15 residues. V was cut by 3 bases and J by 1 base, with 12 bases left in between. Germline V CDR1 and CDR2: KGHSH, LQKENI. The CDR3 here is CASSPGGRSNTEAFF. Here the CDR3 DNA reads TGTGCCAGCTCACCGGGAGGGAGGTCGAACACTGAAGCTTTCTTT.

As for this clone: Other DNA sequences in the sample encode the same CDR3. The chain combines TRBV27 with TRBJ2-1; TRBD1 aligns across 8 bases. The CDR3 contains 14 residues. Germline trimming cut 6 bases from V and 4 bases from J; bases unmatched to any gene: 5. The germline V gene encodes CDR1 MNHEY and CDR2 SMNVEV (reference sequence). CDR3 residues: CASSLYRGYNEQFF. The CDR3 coding sequence is TGTGCCAGCAGCCTCTACAGGGGGTACAATGAGCAGTTCTTC.

V and J are TRBV5-4 and TRBJ2-1; 11 bases map to TRBD2. V shed 0 bases and J 0 bases; nucleotides not matched to a gene: 2. The V gene's germline CDR1 is SGHNT and CDR2 YYREEE (reference sequence). The CDR3 totals 17 residues. In nucleotides, the CDR3 is TGTGCCAGCAGCTTGGGCGGACTAGCGGGCTCCTACAATGAGCAGTTCTTC. Amino acid sequence: CASSLGGLAGSYNEQFF. The complete variable domain, with remaining parts taken from reference TRBV5-4 and TRBJ2-1, reads ETGVTQSPTHLIKTRGQQVTLRCSSQSGHNTVSWYQQALGQGPQFIFQYYREEENGRGNFPPRFSGLQFPNYSSELNVNALELDDSALYLCASSLGGLAGSYNEQFFGPGTRLTVL.

This clone has a handful of counts. The rearrangement joins TRBV19 to TRBJ1-5, with TRBD1 matching over 7 bases. The CDR3 runs 13 residues. V lost 10 bases to trimming and J lost 1 base; unmatched junction nucleotides: 4. CDR1 LNHDA and CDR2 SQIVND come from the germline V gene (reference sequence). The CDR3 nucleotides are TGTGCCACCTCGGACAGGAGCAATCAGCCCCAGCATTTT. This codes for CATSDRSNQPQHF.

This clone was detected only a few times. V gene TRBV9 combines with J gene TRBJ2-3; a weak D match, TRBD2 (5 bases). V was shortened by 4 bases and J by 1 base, with 10 bases between the two germline ends. Germline V gives CDR1 SGDLS, CDR2 YYNGEE. This CDR3 has 14 amino acids. In DNA form, the CDR3 reads TGTGCCAGCAGCCCGGGGAGCGGCACAGATACGCAGTATTTT. This gives the protein CASSPGSGTDTQYF.

The chain has TRBV30 and TRBJ1-2; the match to TRBD1 covers 8 bases. CDR3 length: 14 amino acids. The junction had 6 bases not matched to a gene; V was cut back by 2 bases and J by 4 bases. CDR1 is GTSNPN, CDR2 SVGIG, per germline (reference sequence). The CDR3 sequence is CAWSSGGGGYGYTF. The CDR3 DNA reads as TGTGCCTGGAGTTCAGGGGGCGGAGGCTATGGCTACACCTTC. Drawing the rest from reference TRBV30 and TRBJ1-2, the complete variable domain is SQTIHQWPATLVQPVGSPLSLECTVEGTSNPNLYWYRQAAGRGLQLLFYSVGIGQISSEVPQNLSASRPQDRQFILSSKKLLLSDSGFYLCAWSSGGGGYGYTFGSGTRLTVV.

The rearrangement links TRBV11-2 to TRBJ2-7; D unresolved. Trimming removed 3 bases from V and 2 bases from J, with 14 bases in between. CDR3 length equals 15 residues. Looked up from germline, CDR1 is SGHAT and CDR2 is FQNNGV. The CDR3 region is CASSFPPTGTYEQYF. The DNA for the CDR3 is TGTGCCAGCAGCTTTCCCCCGACTGGAACCTACGAGCAGTACTTC.

This clone has just a few counts. This chain uses TRBV9 with TRBJ2-2; D is uncertain. The CDR3 has 11 residues. Trimming left V 6 bases short and J 6 bases short, with 6 bases between. Germline V gene sequence: CDR1 SGDLS, CDR2 YYNGEE. The CDR3 region is CASKGAGELFF. In DNA, the CDR3 is TGTGCCAGCAAAGGAGCCGGGGAGCTGTTTTTT.